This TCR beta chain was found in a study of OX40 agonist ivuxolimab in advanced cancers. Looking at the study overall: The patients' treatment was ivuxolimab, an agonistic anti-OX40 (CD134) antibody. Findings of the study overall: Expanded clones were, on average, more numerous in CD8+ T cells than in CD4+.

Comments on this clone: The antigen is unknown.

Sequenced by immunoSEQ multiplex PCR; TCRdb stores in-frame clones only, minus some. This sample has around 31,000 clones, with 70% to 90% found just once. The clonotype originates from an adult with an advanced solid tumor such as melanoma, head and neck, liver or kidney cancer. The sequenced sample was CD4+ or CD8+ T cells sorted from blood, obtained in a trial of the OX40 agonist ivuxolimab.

CDR3 DNA sequence: TGTGCCAGTAGTAGGCGTCCGGGACAGGGGAACACCGGGGAGCTGTTTTTT. Its protein is CASSRRPGQGNTGELFF. The genes are TRBV19 and TRBJ2-2; TRBD1 agrees at 9 bases. V trimming: 4 bases; J trimming: 1 base; junction bases outside the gene matches: 7. The germline V gene has CDR1 LNHDA and CDR2 SQIVND (reference sequence). The length of the CDR3 is 17 residues. The entire variable domain, with the rest obtained from reference TRBV19 and TRBJ2-2, is as follows: DGGITQSPKYLFRKEGQNVTLSCEQNLNHDAMYWYRQDPGQGLRLIYYSQIVNDFQKGDIAEGYSVSREKKESFPLTVTSAQKNPTAFYLCASSRRPGQGNTGELFFGEGSRLTVL.